Listed here is a single T cell receptor (beta chain). The study assigned cohorts using participant-reported clinical history. V gave up 4 bases and J gave up 10 bases, with 11 bases separating them. Germline CDR1 reads LGHDT; CDR2 reads YNNKEL (reference sequence). The CDR3 consists of 13 residues. Produced via immunoSEQ multiplex PCR; TCRdb's table is partial and in-frame only. Of a few hundred thousand clones detected, approximately 90% appear once; the ten largest clones hold over 4%. These data are taken from a study of blood T cell repertoires in COVID-19. This clonotype originated in a woman aged 25-40 years who had recovered from COVID-19. The specimen sequenced was PBMCs or T cells enriched from blood (not recorded which). The rearrangement joins TRBV3-1 (or the pseudogene TRBV3-2) to TRBJ1-6; D is unclear. The CDR3 sequence is CASSPYVTSPLHF. Written as DNA, the CDR3 is TGTGCCAGCAGCCCCTACGTCACGTCACCCCTCCACTTT.